The rows below give T cell receptor beta chains drawn from one sample of a study of molecular identifiers for immune sequencing clone quantification. Each CDR3 protein gets one entry after TCRdb re-called the PCR reads with MiXCR. Of over 600,000 distinct CDR3 sequences listed, just under 20% are singletons. Sample: naive CD8+ T cells from blood, with Jurkat cell RNA spiked in. All receptors derive from a human donor in good health. Some libraries in this study had Jurkat cell RNA spiked in. The CDR3 runs from the conserved cysteine through the conserved F or W. Fields, in order: V gene, J gene, D gene, clone size, CDR3 DNA, CDR3 protein. A D gene is named only where the DNA matches it firmly. A clone size is listed for some rows: how often the clone was seen (once, few, many), or a class if it is expanded.

>TRBV6-1|TRBJ2-7|TRBD1|.
TGTGCCAGCACCGTCGTTGGGACAGGGACCGAGCAGTACTTC
CASTVVGTGTEQYF
>TRBV7-3|TRBJ2-3|TRBD1|many
TGTGCCAGCAGCTTAGGGACAGTTACCACAGATACGCAGTATTTT
CASSLGTVTTDTQYF
>TRBV7-2|TRBJ2-7|TRBD1|many
TGTGCCAGCAGCTTTGACAGGGGGCACGAGCAGTACTTC
CASSFDRGHEQYF
>TRBV4-3|TRBJ2-6|TRBD1|.
TGCGCCAGCAGCCAAGGCGACAGGGGGGCTGGGGCCAACGTCCTGACTTTC
CASSQGDRGAGANVLTF
>TRBV11-2|TRBJ2-3|.|.
TGTGCCAGCAGCAAGGGCTGGAACACAGATACGCAGTATTTT
CASSKGWNTDTQYF
>TRBV10-3|TRBJ1-1|.|.
TGTGCCATCAGGATGACAGAGAACACTGAAGCTTTCTTT
CAIRMTENTEAFF
>TRBV27|TRBJ1-1|.|.
TGTGCCAGCAGTTTGGGCGGGACATACGCTGAAGCTTCCTTT
CASSLGGTYAEASF
>TRBV7-9|TRBJ1-4|TRBD1|few
TGTGCCAGCAGCTCGGGACAGGGTTTTGAAAAACTGTTTTTT
CASSSGQGFEKLFF
>TRBV9|TRBJ2-3|TRBD2|many
TGTGCCAGCAGCACCGGAGGACTAGCAGCAGATACGCAGTATTTT
CASSTGGLAADTQYF
>TRBV9|TRBJ1-2|TRBD1|few
TGTGCCAGCAGCGGACAGGGGGATGTCTATGGCTACACCTTC
CASSGQGDVYGYTF
>TRBV4-1|TRBJ2-3|.|many
TGCGCCAGCAGCCAAGCTGGGTGGGGGTTGGCAGATACGCAGTATTTT
CASSQAGWGLADTQYF
>TRBV7-8|TRBJ2-3|TRBD2|many
TGTGCCAGCAGCTTTCCTAGCGGGGGGCTTAGCACAGATACGCAGTATTTT
CASSFPSGGLSTDTQYF
>TRBV19|TRBJ2-2|.|many
TGTGCCAGTACCCTGGCAGGGACGAACACCGGGGAGCTGTTTTTT
CASTLAGTNTGELFF
>TRBV20-1|TRBJ2-3|TRBD2|many
TGCAGTGCTAACTCCAGGACTAGCGGGGGGGAGGATACGCAGTATTTT
CSANSRTSGGEDTQYF
>TRBV3-1|TRBJ2-6|TRBD1|.
TGTGCCAGCAGCCAGGACAGGGGGGAATCTGGGGCCAACGTCCTGACTTTC
CASSQDRGESGANVLTF
>TRBV5-4|TRBJ2-7|TRBD2|many
TGTGCCAGCAGCGGCGGGACTAGCTACGAGCAGTACTTC
CASSGGTSYEQYF
>TRBV27|TRBJ2-1|.|few
TGTGCCAGCAGTTTTATGGGACTGGGGTACAATGAGCAGTTCTTC
CASSFMGLGYNEQFF
>TRBV13|TRBJ2-3|.|many
TGTGCCAGCAGCCAAACGGCCGGCACAGATACGCAGTATTTT
CASSQTAGTDTQYF
>TRBV27|TRBJ1-1|.|many
TGTGCCAGCAGTTTCTCGACAGCCTTAGGGGGCACTGAAGCTTTCTTT
CASSFSTALGGTEAFF
>TRBV2|TRBJ2-7|TRBD2|many
TGTGCCAGCAGTGATTCGGGGGGCATGGGACTAGAACTGTTC
CASSDSGGMGLELF
>TRBV2|TRBJ2-2|TRBD1|many
TGTGCCCGGACCGGGACAGCCAACACCGGGGAGCTGTTTTTT
CARTGTANTGELFF
>TRBV7-9|TRBJ1-1|.|many
TGTGCCAGCAGCCGGACAGCGAACACTGAAGCTTTCTTT
CASSRTANTEAFF
>TRBV27|TRBJ2-7|TRBD2|.
TGTGCCAGCAGACTCCGGGGAGGGAGCTCCTACGAGCAGTACTTC
CASRLRGGSSYEQYF